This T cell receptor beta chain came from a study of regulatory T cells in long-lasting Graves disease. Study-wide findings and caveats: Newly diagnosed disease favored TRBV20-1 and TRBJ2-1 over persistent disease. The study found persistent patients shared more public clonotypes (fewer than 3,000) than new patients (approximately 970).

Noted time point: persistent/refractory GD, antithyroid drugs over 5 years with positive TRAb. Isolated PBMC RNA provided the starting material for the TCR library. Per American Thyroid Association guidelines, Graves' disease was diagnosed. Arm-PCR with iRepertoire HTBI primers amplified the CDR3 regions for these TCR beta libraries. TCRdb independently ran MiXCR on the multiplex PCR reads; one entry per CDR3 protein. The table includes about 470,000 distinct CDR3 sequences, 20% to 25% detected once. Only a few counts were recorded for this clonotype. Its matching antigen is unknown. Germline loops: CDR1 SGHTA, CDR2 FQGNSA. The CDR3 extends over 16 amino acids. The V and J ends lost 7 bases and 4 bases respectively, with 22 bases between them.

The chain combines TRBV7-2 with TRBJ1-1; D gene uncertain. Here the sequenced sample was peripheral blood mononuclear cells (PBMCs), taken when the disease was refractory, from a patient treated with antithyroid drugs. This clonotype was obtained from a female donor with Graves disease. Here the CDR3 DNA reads TGTGCCAGCACCCAAATGTACCGAGGCGTAGGCACTGAAGCTTTCTTT. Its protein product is CASTQMYRGVGTEAFF.